This TCR beta chain was sequenced during a study of CD8 T cells in acute hepatitis C reinfection. The table lists this clone with a count of one. Its antigen is undetermined. V dropped 0 bases and J dropped 6; count of bases not matched to a gene: 1. This CDR3 has 14 residues. Germline V gives CDR1 LGHNA, CDR2 YNFKEQ. General observations from the study: All groups preferentially used TRBV04 and TRBV06, which was not due to overrepresentation in the naive pool. Acute resolver, follow-up resolver and acute chronic samples had similar high diversity. Bulk TCRbeta-only sequencing left public clonotype pairing undetermined.

The time point denotes: naive CD8 control sorted from an acute-time-point sample. Every 3 months, donors from a Montreal cohort of people who inject drugs were followed. Sequencing used immunoSEQ multiplex PCR; TCRdb keeps in-frame clones, though not all of them. The sample lists 30,000 to 40,000 clones; approximately 83% were seen once. The TCR comes from a woman younger than 35 who spontaneously cleared hepatitis C infection. The sample was naive CD8+ T cells from PBMCs. The gene calls are TRBV4-2 and TRBJ2-1, with 8 bases fitting TRBD2. CDR3 loop: CASSQEGLVNEQFF. As DNA, the CDR3 is TGTGCCAGCAGCCAAGAGGGACTAGTCAATGAGCAGTTCTTC.